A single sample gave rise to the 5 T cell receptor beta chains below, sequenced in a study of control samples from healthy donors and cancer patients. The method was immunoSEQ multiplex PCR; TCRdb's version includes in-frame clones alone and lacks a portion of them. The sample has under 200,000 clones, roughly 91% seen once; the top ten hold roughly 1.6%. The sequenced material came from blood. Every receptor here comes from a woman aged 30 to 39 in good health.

The CDR3 spells CATSGSGNYGYTF. As DNA, the CDR3 is TGTGCCACCAGTGGATCGGGGAACTATGGCTACACCTTC. This rearrangement joins TRBV24-1 to TRBJ1-2; unclear D gene. V lost 5 bases, J lost 2 bases, and 8 bases lay in between. CDR1 is KGHDR, CDR2 SFDVKD, per germline. This CDR3 comprises 13 residues.

The CDR3 sequence: CASSETSGTDTQYF. The CDR3 DNA is TGTGCCAGCAGTGAGACTAGCGGCACAGATACGCAGTATTTT. The chain carries TRBV6-4 and TRBJ2-3; TRBD2 aligns across 8 bases. The germline V gene has CDR1 MRHNA and CDR2 SNTAGT. With 3 bases clipped from V and 1 base from J, the junction kept 0 bases outside the gene matches. This CDR3 region has 14 residues.

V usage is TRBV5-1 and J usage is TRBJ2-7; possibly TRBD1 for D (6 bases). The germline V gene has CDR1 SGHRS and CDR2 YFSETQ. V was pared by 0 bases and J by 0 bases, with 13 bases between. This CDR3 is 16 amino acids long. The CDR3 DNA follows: TGCGCCAGCAGCTTGGCCCCAGGGGCAACCTCCTACGAGCAGTACTTC. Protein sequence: CASSLAPGATSYEQYF.

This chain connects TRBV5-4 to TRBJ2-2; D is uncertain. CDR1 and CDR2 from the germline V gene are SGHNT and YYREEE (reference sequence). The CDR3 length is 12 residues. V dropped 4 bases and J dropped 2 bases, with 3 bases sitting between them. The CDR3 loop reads CASSGNTGELFF. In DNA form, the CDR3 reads TGTGCCAGCAGCGGTAACACCGGGGAGCTGTTTTTT.

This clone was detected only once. The CDR3 loop reads CASSLGGLSAGKLFF. In DNA form, the CDR3 reads TGTGCCAGCAGCTTGGGAGGCCTATCGGCTGGAAAACTGTTTTTT. This sequence joins TRBV5-6 and TRBJ1-4; the D is unclear. V dropped 0 bases and J dropped 10 bases, with 16 bases sitting between them. Germline-derived CDR1 and CDR2 are SGHDT and YYEEEE. This CDR3 is 15 amino acids long. Full variable domain (rest looked up from reference TRBV5-6 and TRBJ1-4): DAGVTQSPTHLIKTRGQQVTLRCSPKSGHDTVSWYQQALGQGPQFIFQYYEEEERQRGNFPDRFSGHQFPNYSSELNVNALLLGDSALYLCASSLGGLSAGKLFFGSGTQLSVL.